The clone carrying this T cell receptor (beta chain) was seen a few times. Its specificity is unknown. The V and J ends lost 3 bases and 10 bases respectively, with 10 bases between them. Looked up from germline, CDR1 is GTSNPN and CDR2 is SVGIG (reference sequence). CDR3 length equals 12 residues. These data come from a study of CD8 T cells in ankylosing spondylitis. Quantitative 5'-RACE with molecular barcodes generated TCR beta libraries. Each CDR3 protein is one row after TCRdb ran MiXCR on the 5' RACE reads. The sample has about 340,000 distinct CDR3 sequences; roughly 14% are singletons. Study outcomes and limitations: Disease-associated clones were reportedly significantly overrepresented in matched ankylosing spondylitis synovial fluid. Made up of under ten highly homologous variants, a TCR beta motif appeared characteristic of ankylosing spondylitis blood.

The TCR was taken from a male donor with ankylosing spondylitis or in good health (not recorded which). The sample taken for sequencing was blood, either unsorted or a sorted T cell fraction (not recorded which). The gene calls are TRBV30 and TRBJ1-6; D is uncertain. CDR3 sequence (DNA): TGTGCCTGGAGGAGGTCGGAGTCACCCCTCCACTTT. It yields the protein CAWRRSESPLHF.